These 20 T cell receptor beta chains were all obtained from the same sample, sequenced in a study of CD8 T cells in Susac syndrome. An amount of RNA that ranged from roughly 0.45 to 1 ug was reverse transcribed with random hexamers. Each CDR3 protein is one row after TCRdb ran MiXCR on the immunoSEQ multiplex PCR reads. The data contain roughly 330,000 distinct CDR3 sequences, approximately 90% of them singletons. What was sequenced was CD4+ T cells from PBMCs. The receptor source for this set is a human donor with multiple sclerosis.

The chain has TRBV18 and TRBJ2-1; 9 nucleotides match TRBD2. CDR1 and CDR2 from the germline V gene are KGHSH and LQKENI. Trimming at V came to 2 bases and at J to 6 bases, leaving 5 bases not matched to a gene. This CDR3 has 15 amino acids. CDR3 in amino acids: CASSPVGGRANEQFF. The CDR3 nucleotides read TGTGCCAGCTCACCAGTTGGCGGGAGGGCCAATGAGCAGTTCTTC.

The chain joins TRBV2 to TRBJ2-1; no reliable D call. V was cut by 2 bases and J by 7 bases, with 12 bases left in between. Germline values: CDR1 SNHLY, CDR2 FYNNEI. This CDR3 has 14 amino acids. The CDR3 loop is CASSELGSRNEQFF. The CDR3 DNA follows: TGTGCCAGCAGTGAACTAGGTAGTAGGAATGAGCAGTTCTTC.

The chain uses TRBV12-3 or TRBV12-4 and TRBJ2-1; TRBD2 matches 10 bases. V shed 6 bases, J shed 8 bases, and the junction held 10 bases outside the gene matches. The CDR3 totals 15 residues. CDR3 bases: TGTGCCAGCAGACTCGGACTAGCGGAGTTGCATGAGCAGTTCTTC. Translated: CASRLGLAELHEQFF.

The gene calls are TRBV20-1 and TRBJ2-3, with 7 bases identical to TRBD2. Germline CDR1 is DFQATT and CDR2 is SNEGSKA (reference sequence). J gave up 0 bases and V 1 base, and 7 bases lay outside the gene matches. This CDR3 comprises 16 residues. CDR3 in DNA: TGCAGTGCTAGAGTATTTATAGCGGGTAGCACAGATACGCAGTATTTT. Protein product: CSARVFIAGSTDTQYF.

This chain links TRBV20-1 with TRBJ1-5, with D maybe TRBD1 (5 bases). Germline CDR1 is DFQATT and CDR2 is SNEGSKA (reference sequence). V gave up 2 bases and J gave up 4 bases, with 15 bases separating them. The CDR3 contains 15 residues. The CDR3 DNA reads as TGCAGTGCTAGATCTGGGTCGGGGCTGAATCAGCCCCAGCATTTT. Amino acids: CSARSGSGLNQPQHF.

V and J are TRBV2 and TRBJ2-3, with 12 bases that match TRBD2. Germline V CDR1 and CDR2: SNHLY, FYNNEI. This CDR3 has 15 residues. The junction had 6 bases not matched to a gene; V was cut back by 5 bases and J by 6 bases. The CDR3 DNA reads as TGTGCCAGCAGTAACCTAGCGGGGGGGTGGGATACGCAGTATTTT. Its protein is CASSNLAGGWDTQYF.

This chain uses TRBV18 with TRBJ2-5; D is uncertain. Per germline, CDR1 KGHSH and CDR2 LQKENI. This CDR3 is 13 amino acids long. Trimming cost V 2 bases and J 5 bases, with 9 bases left between them. CDR3 bases: TGTGCCAGCTCACCAAGTAGGGCGGAGACCCAGTACTTC. Amino acid sequence: CASSPSRAETQYF.

V usage is TRBV7-3 and J usage is TRBJ1-2; D is undetermined. CDR1 and CDR2 from the germline V gene are SGHTA and FQGTGA. The CDR3 has 15 residues. Deletions cut 5 bases from V and 3 bases from J, with 16 bases between. The DNA of the CDR3 is TGTGCCAGCAGCCTCTATGGACGGCAAGACTATGGCTACACCTTC. It specifies CASSLYGRQDYGYTF.

The rearrangement uses TRBV7-9 and TRBJ1-1; weak D call: TRBD1 (5 bases). Germline CDR1 SEHNR, CDR2 FQNEAQ (reference sequence). Trimming shortened V by 6 bases and J by 0 bases, and 11 bases separated the two germline ends. The CDR3 is 14 residues long. In nucleotides, the CDR3 is TGTGCCAGCAGTTGGGGCCAAATGAACACTGAAGCTTTCTTT. It yields the protein CASSWGQMNTEAFF.

CDR3 nucleotide sequence: TGCGCCAGCAGCAAAAGTCGGGACAGAGTTTACGAGCAGTACTTC. Translating gives CASSKSRDRVYEQYF. The chain has TRBV5-1 and TRBJ2-7; 7 bases are shared with TRBD1. The CDR3 extends over 15 amino acids. Germline CDR1 is SGHRS and CDR2 is YFSETQ. V dropped 4 bases and J dropped 4; count of bases not matched to a gene: 11.

The gene calls are TRBV18 and TRBJ1-1; weak D call: TRBD1 (5 bases). CDR1 is KGHSH and CDR2 is LQKENI in the germline V gene. V lost 6 bases and J 8 bases, leaving 22 bases between the germline ends. The CDR3 is 15 amino acids. For the CDR3, the DNA is TGTGCCAGCTCTTCGGACACGGGGCCCGAGACCGAAGCTTTCTTT. This sequence encodes CASSSDTGPETEAFF.

The V call is TRBV3-1, the J call TRBJ1-1; D not certain. The CDR3 has 14 residues. CDR1 and CDR2 (germline): LGHDT, YNNKEL (reference sequence). Trimming removed 5 bases from V and 2 bases from J, with 12 bases in between. The CDR3 loop reads CASSTRRVNTEAFF. In DNA, the CDR3 is TGTGCCAGCAGCACCCGGCGGGTAAACACTGAAGCTTTCTTT.

The gene calls are TRBV20-1 and TRBJ1-2; D is perhaps TRBD1 (6 bases). The germline CDR1 and CDR2 sequences are DFQATT and SNEGSKA (reference sequence). The CDR3 is made up of 14 amino acids. Deletions cut 4 bases from V and 4 bases from J, with 16 bases between. CDR3 in amino acids: CSATGTGPVYGYTF. As DNA, the CDR3 is TGCAGTGCTACCGGAACAGGGCCGGTCTATGGCTACACCTTC.

V is TRBV20-1 and J is TRBJ2-3; 11 bases fit TRBD1. V lost 5 bases to trimming and J lost 4 bases; unmatched junction nucleotides: 8. The CDR3 is made up of 15 amino acids. The germline gives CDR1 DFQATT, CDR2 SNEGSKA (reference sequence). The CDR3 DNA follows: TGCAGTGCTGCCGACGGACAGGGGGCGGCAGATACGCAGTATTTT. Residues: CSAADGQGAADTQYF.

This clonotype was seen a single time. This chain uses TRBV7-8 with TRBJ2-7, with D maybe TRBD1 (5 bases). Trimming left V 1 base short and J 3 bases short, with 19 bases between. Germline V gives CDR1 SGHVS, CDR2 FQNEAQ. The CDR3 loop spans 17 amino acids. The CDR3 region is CASSLGIGVKGFYEQYF. The CDR3 DNA sequence: TGTGCCAGCAGCTTAGGGATAGGAGTGAAGGGGTTCTACGAGCAGTACTTC.

The chain couples TRBV11-2 to TRBJ2-1; 8 nucleotides align to TRBD2. The germline V gene encodes CDR1 SGHAT and CDR2 FQNNGV. This CDR3 contains 16 residues. After removal of 2 bases from V and 4 bases from J, the junction contained 7 bases not matched to a gene. CDR3 coding DNA: TGTGCCAGCAGCTTACTACTAGCGGTACCTTACAATGAGCAGTTCTTC. It encodes CASSLLLAVPYNEQFF.

In its sample, this clonotype was seen a few times. The chain is built from TRBV2 and TRBJ2-7, with 10 bases lining up with TRBD1. Trimming at V came to 9 bases and at J to 3 bases, leaving 8 bases not matched to a gene. The CDR3 sequence is 14 residues long. Germline V gives CDR1 SNHLY, CDR2 FYNNEI. CDR3 region: CASERGQGLYEQYF. The CDR3 DNA reads as TGTGCCAGTGAAAGGGGACAGGGGCTCTACGAGCAGTACTTC.

This chain links TRBV18 with TRBJ1-1; no clear D. CDR3 length: 14 residues. CDR1 is KGHSH and CDR2 is LQKENI in the germline V gene. V was shortened by 4 bases and J by 1 base, with 10 bases between the two germline ends. The DNA of the CDR3 is TGTGCCAGCTCACTGGCTGGAAGGAACACTGAAGCTTTCTTT. Translated: CASSLAGRNTEAFF.

The rearrangement links TRBV30 to TRBJ2-2, with 8 bases that match TRBD1. From germline, CDR1 is GTSNPN and CDR2 SVGIG (reference sequence). This CDR3 contains 17 residues. Trimming took 2 bases from V and 4 from J; bases not matched to a gene: 12. The CDR3 region is CAWSPIETGATTGELFF. As DNA, the CDR3 is TGTGCCTGGAGTCCCATTGAGACAGGGGCGACCACCGGGGAGCTGTTTTTT.

J is TRBJ1-2 and V is TRBV7-2; the match to TRBD1 covers 12 bases. J gave up 1 base and V 4 bases, and 4 bases lay outside the gene matches. CDR1 and CDR2 (germline): SGHTA, FQGNSA. The length of the CDR3 is 16 residues. As DNA, the CDR3 is TGTGCCAGCAGCTCTGGGACAGGGGGCGTTAACTATGGCTACACCTTC. Residues: CASSSGTGGVNYGYTF.